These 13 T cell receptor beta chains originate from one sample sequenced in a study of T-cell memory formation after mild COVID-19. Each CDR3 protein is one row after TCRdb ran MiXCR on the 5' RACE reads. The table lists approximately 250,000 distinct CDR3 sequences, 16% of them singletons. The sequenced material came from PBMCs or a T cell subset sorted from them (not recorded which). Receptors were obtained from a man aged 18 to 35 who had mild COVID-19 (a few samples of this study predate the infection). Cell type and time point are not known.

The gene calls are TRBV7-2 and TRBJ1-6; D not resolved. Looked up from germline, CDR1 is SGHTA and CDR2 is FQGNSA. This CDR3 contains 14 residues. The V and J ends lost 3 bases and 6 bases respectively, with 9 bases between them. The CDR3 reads CASSFRVGNSPLHF. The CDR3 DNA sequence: TGTGCCAGCAGCTTCCGGGTCGGTAATTCACCCCTCCACTTT.

CDR3 amino acids: CASSPWGLAANNEQFF. In nucleotides, the CDR3 is TGTGCCAGCAGCCCCTGGGGGCTAGCGGCTAACAATGAGCAGTTCTTC. V usage is TRBV3-1 and J usage is TRBJ2-1; possibly TRBD2 for D (7 bases). CDR3 size: 16 residues. V was clipped by 4 bases and J by 5 bases, with 18 bases between them. The germline V gene encodes CDR1 LGHDT and CDR2 YNNKEL (reference sequence).

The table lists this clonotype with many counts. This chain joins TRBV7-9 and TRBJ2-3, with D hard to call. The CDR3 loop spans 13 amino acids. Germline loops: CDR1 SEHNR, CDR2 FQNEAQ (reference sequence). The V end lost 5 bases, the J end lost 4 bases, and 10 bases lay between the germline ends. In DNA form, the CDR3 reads TGTGCCAGCAGCCTGTCAGGAGCAGATACGCAGTATTTT. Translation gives CASSLSGADTQYF.

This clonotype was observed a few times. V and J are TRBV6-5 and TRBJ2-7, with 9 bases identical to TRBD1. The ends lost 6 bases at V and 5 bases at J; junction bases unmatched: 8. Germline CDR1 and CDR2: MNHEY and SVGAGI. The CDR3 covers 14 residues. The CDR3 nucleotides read TGTGCCAGCAGAGCCTGGACAGGGGATGACGAGCAGTACTTC. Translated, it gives CASRAWTGDDEQYF.

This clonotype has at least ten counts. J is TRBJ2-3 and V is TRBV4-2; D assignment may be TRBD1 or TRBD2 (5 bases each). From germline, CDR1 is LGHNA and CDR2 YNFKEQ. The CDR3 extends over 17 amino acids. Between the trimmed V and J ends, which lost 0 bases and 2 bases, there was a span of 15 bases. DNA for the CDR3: TGTGCCAGCAGCCAAGATGGTACTAGGGGATACACAGATACGCAGTATTTT. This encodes CASSQDGTRGYTDTQYF.

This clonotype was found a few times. The chain's CDR3 is CASSVAVAVGITDTQYF. Here the CDR3 DNA reads TGTGCCAGCAGCGTAGCTGTAGCGGTGGGCATCACAGATACGCAGTATTTT. V gene TRBV9 combines with J gene TRBJ2-3, with D maybe TRBD2 (6 bases). V was cut by 0 bases and J by 2 bases, with 16 bases left in between. The CDR3 runs 17 residues. CDR1 is SGDLS and CDR2 is YYNGEE in the germline V gene.

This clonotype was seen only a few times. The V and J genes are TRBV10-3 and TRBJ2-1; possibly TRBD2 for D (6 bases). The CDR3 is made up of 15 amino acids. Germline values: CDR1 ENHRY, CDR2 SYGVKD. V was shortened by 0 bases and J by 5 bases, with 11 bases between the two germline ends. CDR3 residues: CAISESGGMNNEQFF. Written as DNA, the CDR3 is TGTGCCATCAGTGAGTCCGGAGGGATGAACAATGAGCAGTTCTTC.

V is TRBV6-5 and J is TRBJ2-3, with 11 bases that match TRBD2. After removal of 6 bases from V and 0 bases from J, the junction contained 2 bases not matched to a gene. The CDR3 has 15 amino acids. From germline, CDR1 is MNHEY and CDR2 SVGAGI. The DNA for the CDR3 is TGTGCCAGCAGCACTAGCGGGAGTAGCACAGATACGCAGTATTTT. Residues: CASSTSGSSTDTQYF.

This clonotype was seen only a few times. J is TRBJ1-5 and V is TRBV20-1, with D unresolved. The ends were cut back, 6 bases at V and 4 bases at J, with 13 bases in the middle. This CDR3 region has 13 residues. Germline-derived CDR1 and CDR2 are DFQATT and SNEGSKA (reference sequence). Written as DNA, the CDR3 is TGCAGTGCCGTAGGAGGGAGGAATCAGCCCCAGCATTTT. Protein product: CSAVGGRNQPQHF.

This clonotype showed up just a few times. The CDR3 DNA sequence: TGCGCCAGCAGCCCCGGATGGGGGGATGCGAACACTGAAGCTTTCTTT. Protein sequence: CASSPGWGDANTEAFF. The chain links TRBV5-1 to TRBJ1-1; D is perhaps TRBD1 (5 bases). Deletions cut 4 bases from V and 1 base from J, with 17 bases between. Germline lookup yields CDR1 SGHRS and CDR2 YFSETQ. This CDR3 is built from 16 residues.

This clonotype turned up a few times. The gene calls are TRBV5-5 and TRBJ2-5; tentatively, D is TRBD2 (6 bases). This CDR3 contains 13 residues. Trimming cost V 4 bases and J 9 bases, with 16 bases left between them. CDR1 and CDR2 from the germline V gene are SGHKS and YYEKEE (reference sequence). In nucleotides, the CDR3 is TGTGCCAGCAGCCGAGGGGACGGGAGAGCCCAGTACTTC. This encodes CASSRGDGRAQYF.

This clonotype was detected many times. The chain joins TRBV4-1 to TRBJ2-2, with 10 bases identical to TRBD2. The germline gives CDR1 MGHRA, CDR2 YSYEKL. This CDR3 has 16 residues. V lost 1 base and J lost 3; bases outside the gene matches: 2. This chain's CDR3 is CASSQVGLADTGELFF. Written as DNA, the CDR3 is TGCGCCAGCAGCCAAGTAGGACTAGCGGACACCGGGGAGCTGTTTTTT.

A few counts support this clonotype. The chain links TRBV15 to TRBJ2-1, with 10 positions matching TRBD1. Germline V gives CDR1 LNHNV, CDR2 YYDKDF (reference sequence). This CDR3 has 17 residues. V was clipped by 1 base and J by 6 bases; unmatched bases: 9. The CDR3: CATSRVRQGARGNEQFF. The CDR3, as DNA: TGTGCCACCAGCAGAGTAAGACAGGGGGCGAGGGGCAATGAGCAGTTCTTC.